The 11 T cell receptor beta chains listed next were all sequenced from one sample in a study of blood T cell repertoires in COVID-19. Only in-frame clones appear in the TCRdb table, and some are missing; sequencing was by immunoSEQ multiplex PCR. The sample has around 220,000 clones; 75% to 95% are singletons. The sequenced sample consisted of PBMCs or T cells enriched from blood (not recorded which). The receptors come from a young woman who had recovered from COVID-19.

V usage is TRBV7-9 and J usage is TRBJ1-2; 7 nucleotides align to TRBD1. The CDR3 runs to 16 residues. Looked up from germline, CDR1 is SEHNR and CDR2 is FQNEAQ (reference sequence). The ends lost 5 bases at V and 0 bases at J; junction bases unmatched: 9. The CDR3 sequence is CASSQIGTDPNYGYTF. CDR3 in DNA: TGTGCCAGCAGCCAAATCGGGACAGACCCTAACTATGGCTACACCTTC.

This clone was counted a single time. The rearrangement joins TRBV25-1 to TRBJ2-7; TRBD1 might be the D (6 bases). Trimming left V 0 bases short and J 4 bases short, with 10 bases between. The length of the CDR3 is 14 residues. The germline V gene encodes CDR1 MGHDK and CDR2 SYGVNS. For the CDR3, the DNA is TGTGCCAGCAGTGAATACTTAGGGGGATACGAGCAGTACTTC. This gives the protein CASSEYLGGYEQYF.

This clone showed up just once. V is TRBV2 and J is TRBJ1-4; D unresolved. The CDR3 is 12 residues long. Per germline, CDR1 SNHLY and CDR2 FYNNEI. Deletions cut 2 bases from V and 8 bases from J, with 6 bases between. CDR3 residues: CASSEPQEKLFF. The CDR3 nucleotides read TGTGCCAGCAGTGAACCCCAAGAAAAACTGTTTTTT.

The rearrangement links TRBV28 to TRBJ1-3; D call uncertain. V was cut by 2 bases and J by 0 bases, with 5 bases left in between. The V gene's germline CDR1 is MDHEN and CDR2 SYDVKM. This CDR3 is 14 amino acids long. In DNA form, the CDR3 reads TGTGCCAGCAGTTTAGAGGTCTCTGGAAACACCATATATTTT. Protein product: CASSLEVSGNTIYF.

V usage is TRBV19 and J usage is TRBJ2-3; perhaps TRBD2 as D (6 bases). Germline CDR1 LNHDA, CDR2 SQIVND (reference sequence). The CDR3 loop spans 15 amino acids. Trimming left V 3 bases short and J 4 bases short, with 14 bases between. CDR3: CASSIGGQMADTQYF. CDR3 in DNA: TGTGCCAGTAGTATCGGAGGGCAGATGGCAGATACGCAGTATTTT.

The rearrangement joins TRBV3-1 (or the pseudogene TRBV3-2) to TRBJ1-3; unclear D gene. The germline gives CDR1 LGHDT, CDR2 YNNKEL (reference sequence). V lost 6 bases and J lost 1, with 10 bases in between. This CDR3 has 14 residues. The CDR3 region is CASSDMKSGNTIYF. The DNA of the CDR3 is TGTGCCAGCAGTGACATGAAATCTGGAAACACCATATATTTT.

This chain links TRBV3-1 (or the pseudogene TRBV3-2) with TRBJ2-7, with no clear D. V lost 1 base, J lost 4 bases, and 5 bases lay in between. Germline assignment: CDR1 LGHDT and CDR2 YNNKEL (reference sequence). The CDR3 is 12 residues long. The CDR3 DNA is TGTGCCAGCAGCCAAGGTCGGTACGAGCAGTACTTC. Protein: CASSQGRYEQYF.

This clone has at least ten counts. The chain joins TRBV18 to TRBJ2-2; 7 bases are a match to TRBD1. Looked up from germline, CDR1 is KGHSH and CDR2 is LQKENI. V gave up 2 bases and J gave up 6 bases; unmatched junction bases: 3. The CDR3 runs to 14 residues. CDR3 region: CASSPSTGAGELFF. The CDR3 region has the DNA TGTGCCAGCTCACCATCAACAGGGGCCGGGGAGCTGTTTTTT. The full variable domain, completed using reference TRBV18 and TRBJ2-2, is NAGVMQNPRHLVRRRGQEARLRCSPMKGHSHVYWYRQLPEEGLKFMVYLQKENIIDESGMPKERFSAEFPKEGPSILRIQQVVRGDSAAYFCASSPSTGAGELFFGEGSRLTVL.

V is TRBV19 and J is TRBJ1-1; 9 positions match TRBD1. Trimming removed 8 bases from V and 11 bases from J; junction bases left unmatched: 6. Germline assignment: CDR1 LNHDA and CDR2 SQIVND (reference sequence). The CDR3 contains 11 residues. The CDR3 DNA is TGTGCCAGTGTAACCGGGACAGGGGCTTTCTTT. As protein: CASVTGTGAFF.

The rearrangement uses TRBV13 and TRBJ2-7, with D perhaps TRBD1 (5 bases). Per the germline V gene, CDR1 is PRHDT and CDR2 is FYEKMQ (reference sequence). V dropped 11 bases and J dropped 2 bases, with 25 bases sitting between them. The CDR3 contains 16 residues. DNA for the CDR3: TGTGCCGGCCCGCACCCCAGACAGATAGTTCCCTACGAGCAGTACTTC. This encodes CAGPHPRQIVPYEQYF.

This chain uses TRBV9 with TRBJ2-3, with D perhaps TRBD2 (5 bases). The V gene's germline CDR1 is SGDLS and CDR2 YYNGEE. V was trimmed by 0 bases and J by 2 bases, leaving 10 bases between them. The CDR3 is made up of 15 amino acids. The CDR3 DNA sequence: TGTGCCAGCAGCGTAGTTGGGAGACACACAGATACGCAGTATTTT. Its translation is CASSVVGRHTDTQYF.